This T cell receptor beta chain originates from a study of T-cell reconstitution after alpha-beta-depleted transplantation in children. This sample's TCRbeta library carried unique molecular identifier barcodes. MiXCR, applied by TCRdb to the PCR reads, yields one record per CDR3 protein. The sample contains about 610,000 distinct CDR3 sequences, over 9.5% of which appear only once. The CDR3 sequence is 12 residues long. Per the germline V gene, CDR1 is MNHEY and CDR2 is SVGEGT. The germline V and J ends were trimmed by 5 bases and 2 bases, with 7 bases remaining between them. The material was PBMCs from the stem cell graft donor, obtained from the stem cell graft. The receptor was isolated from a human donor who donated a stem cell graft to a child with acute myeloid leukemia. The chain couples TRBV6-2 or TRBV6-3 to TRBJ2-7, with unresolved D. This CDR3 is CASSTVTYEQYF. The CDR3 DNA reads as TGTGCCAGCAGTACAGTAACCTACGAGCAGTACTTC.